These 10 T cell receptor beta chains came from one sample sequenced in a study of blood T cell repertoires in COVID-19. Clones were read by immunoSEQ multiplex PCR, and TCRdb kept only the in-frame ones, dropping some. There are 110,000 or so clones in the sample; around 84% occur only once, and 6.5% to 10% lies in the top ten. Material: peripheral blood. All receptors derive from an elderly woman with active or convalescent COVID-19.

The CDR3 protein is CASSPGSPTADTQYF. The CDR3 DNA reads as TGTGCCAGCAGCCCCGGGTCCCCCACGGCGGATACGCAGTATTTT. V gene TRBV7-8 combines with J gene TRBJ2-3, with D unresolved. The ends were cut back, 5 bases at V and 6 bases at J, with 18 bases in the middle. CDR3 length equals 15 residues. The V gene's germline CDR1 is SGHVS and CDR2 FQNEAQ.

This clone was seen a few times. The chain couples TRBV11-2 to TRBJ1-3; weak D call: TRBD1 (5 bases). The ends were cut back, 2 bases at V and 2 bases at J, with 10 bases in the middle. This CDR3 spans 15 amino acids. Germline V gene data show CDR1 as SGHAT and CDR2 as FQNNGV. DNA of the CDR3: TGTGCCAGCAGCTTACCCGTAGGGGCTGGAAACACCATATATTTT. It codes for CASSLPVGAGNTIYF. The whole variable domain, remainder taken from reference TRBV11-2 and TRBJ1-3, is EAGVAQSPRYKIIEKRQSVAFWCNPISGHATLYWYQQILGQGPKLLIQFQNNGVVDDSQLPKDRFSAERLKGVDSTLKIQPAKLEDSAVYLCASSLPVGAGNTIYFGEGSWLTVV.

The rearrangement joins TRBV24-1 to TRBJ2-7; perhaps TRBD2 as D (5 bases). V dropped 9 bases and J dropped 0 bases, with 8 bases sitting between them. Germline V gives CDR1 KGHDR, CDR2 SFDVKD. CDR3 length: 12 residues. As DNA, the CDR3 is TGTGCCACCGCAGGAGGCTCCTACGAGCAGTACTTC. Amino acid sequence: CATAGGSYEQYF.

The genes are TRBV7-6 and TRBJ2-7; 12 positions match TRBD2. The CDR3 loop spans 16 amino acids. CDR1 and CDR2 from the germline V gene are SGHVS and FNYEAQ. V lost 3 bases to trimming and J lost 5 bases; unmatched junction nucleotides: 8. The CDR3 DNA reads as TGTGCCAGCAGCTTGCAGACTAGCGGGAGCGGGAACGAGCAGTACTTC. This translates into CASSLQTSGSGNEQYF.

This clone came up once. The J gene is TRBJ2-3, the V gene TRBV28, with D hard to call. The CDR3 extends over 15 amino acids. The V end was cut by 1 base, the J end by 2 bases, with 10 bases between. CDR1 and CDR2 (germline): MDHEN, SYDVKM. The CDR3 DNA sequence: TGTGCCAGCAGTTTATTAGGCGACTCCACAGATACGCAGTATTTT. Protein sequence: CASSLLGDSTDTQYF.

V is TRBV10-2 and J is TRBJ2-7; D is unresolved. CDR3 length equals 12 residues. V was pared by 4 bases and J by 1 base, with 5 bases between. CDR1 and CDR2 (germline): WSHSY, SAAADI. CDR3 bases: TGCGCCAGCAGTGGGCCGTCCTACGAGCAGTACTTC. This sequence encodes CASSGPSYEQYF.

This clone was counted between two and nine times. The genes are TRBV19 and TRBJ1-4, with 7 bases that match TRBD1. V shed 8 bases, J shed 6 bases, and the junction held 9 bases outside the gene matches. CDR1 and CDR2 from the germline V gene are LNHDA and SQIVND (reference sequence). This CDR3 has 14 residues. Here the CDR3 DNA reads TGTGCCAGTCGATCCGGGACAGTCGATGAAAAACTGTTTTTT. It translates to CASRSGTVDEKLFF.

This clone qualifies as medium-sized. This sequence joins TRBV9 and TRBJ2-7; D is possibly TRBD1 (6 bases). This CDR3 has 15 amino acids. Germline loops: CDR1 SGDLS, CDR2 YYNGEE. V dropped 0 bases and J dropped 2 bases, with 12 bases sitting between them. CDR3 sequence: CASSVAAGDPYEQYF. In nucleotides, the CDR3 is TGTGCCAGCAGCGTAGCTGCAGGGGATCCCTACGAGCAGTACTTC.

As DNA, the CDR3 is TGTGCCAGCAGCTTAGGATCTGGGGGGACTTCACCCCTCCACTTT. This codes for CASSLGSGGTSPLHF. This rearrangement joins TRBV7-9 to TRBJ1-6; the D gene is possibly TRBD1 (5 bases). Germline CDR1 and CDR2: SEHNR and FQNEAQ (reference sequence). The CDR3 runs 15 residues. V gave up 1 base and J gave up 9 bases, with 13 bases separating them.

As DNA, the CDR3 is TGTGCCAGCAGCAAAGGACGAGCGGGAGTGGGGAATGAGCAGTTCTTC. Translated: CASSKGRAGVGNEQFF. The chain joins TRBV5-4 to TRBJ2-1; 8 nucleotides match TRBD2. This CDR3 has 16 residues. The trim removed 4 bases at V and 7 bases at J, leaving 13 bases unmatched. From germline, CDR1 is SGHNT and CDR2 YYREEE (reference sequence).